The subject of this entry is one T cell receptor (beta chain). It was through 5'RACE template switching that TCR cDNA was made, with a universal primer site and UMIs added. TCRdb independently ran MiXCR on the 5' RACE reads; one entry per CDR3 protein. The data hold roughly 520,000 distinct CDR3 sequences, with about a fifth observed a single time. This sample was included in a study of T cells after yellow fever vaccination. Germline CDR1 reads LNHDA; CDR2 reads SQIVND (reference sequence). The CDR3 loop spans 14 amino acids. Trimming cost V 2 bases and J 9 bases, with 11 bases left between them. The sample consisted of PBMCs, taken less than 25 days after the first yellow fever vaccination. The receptor was isolated from a man between 18 and 35 years old who received the YFV17D yellow fever vaccine. J is TRBJ1-6 and V is TRBV19; no firm D call. CDR3 in amino acids: CASSISQATSPLHF. The CDR3 DNA sequence: TGTGCCAGTAGTATAAGCCAGGCGACTTCACCCCTCCACTTT.